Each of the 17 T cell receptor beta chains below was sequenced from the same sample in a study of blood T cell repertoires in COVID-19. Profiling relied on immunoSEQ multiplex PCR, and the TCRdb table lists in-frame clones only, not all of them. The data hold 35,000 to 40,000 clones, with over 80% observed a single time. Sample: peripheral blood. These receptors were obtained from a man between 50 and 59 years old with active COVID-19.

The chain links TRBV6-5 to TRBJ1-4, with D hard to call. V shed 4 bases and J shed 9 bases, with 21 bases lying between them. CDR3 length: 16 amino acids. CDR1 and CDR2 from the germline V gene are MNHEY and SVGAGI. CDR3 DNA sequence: TGTGCCAGCAGTTCCGGATTTCGGGGTGTGGCGAAAAAACTGTTTTTT. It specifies CASSSGFRGVAKKLFF.

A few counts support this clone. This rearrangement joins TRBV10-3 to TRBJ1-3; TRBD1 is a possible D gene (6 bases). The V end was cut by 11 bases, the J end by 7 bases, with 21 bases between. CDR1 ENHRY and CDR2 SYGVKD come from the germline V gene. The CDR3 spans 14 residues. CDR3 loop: CALSAAGARNTIYF. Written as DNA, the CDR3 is TGTGCCTTGAGCGCGGCAGGGGCGAGGAACACCATATATTTT.

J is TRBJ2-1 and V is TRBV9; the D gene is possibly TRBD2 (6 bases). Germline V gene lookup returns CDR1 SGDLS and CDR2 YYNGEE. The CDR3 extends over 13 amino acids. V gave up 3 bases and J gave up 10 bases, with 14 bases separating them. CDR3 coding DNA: TGTGCCAGCAGCGCCGAGGTTAGCGGAGAGCAGTTCTTC. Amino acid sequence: CASSAEVSGEQFF.

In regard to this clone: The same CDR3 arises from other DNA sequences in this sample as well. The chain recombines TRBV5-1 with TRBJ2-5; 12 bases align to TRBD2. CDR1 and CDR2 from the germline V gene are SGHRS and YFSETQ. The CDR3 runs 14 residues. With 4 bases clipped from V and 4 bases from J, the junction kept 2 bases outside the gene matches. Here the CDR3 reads CASSPGLAGETQYF. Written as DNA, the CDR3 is TGCGCCAGCAGCCCGGGACTAGCGGGAGAGACCCAGTACTTC. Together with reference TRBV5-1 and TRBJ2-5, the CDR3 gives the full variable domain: KAGVTQTPRYLIKTRGQQVTLSCSPISGHRSVSWYQQTPGQGLQFLFEYFSETQRNKGNFPGRFSGRQFSNSRSEMNVSTLELGDSALYLCASSPGLAGETQYFGPGTRLLVL.

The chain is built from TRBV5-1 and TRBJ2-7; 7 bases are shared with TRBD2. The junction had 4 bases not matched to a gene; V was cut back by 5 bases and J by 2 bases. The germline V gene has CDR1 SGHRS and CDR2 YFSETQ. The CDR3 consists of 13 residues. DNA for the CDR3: TGCGCCAGCAGTTTCGGGGGGACCTACGAGCAGTACTTC. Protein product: CASSFGGTYEQYF.

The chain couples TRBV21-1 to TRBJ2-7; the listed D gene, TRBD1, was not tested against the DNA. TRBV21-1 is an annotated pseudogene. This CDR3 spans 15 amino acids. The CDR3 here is CASSKWDRGHYEQYF. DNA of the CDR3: TGTGCCAGCAGCAAATGGGACAGGGGGCACTACGAGCAGTACTTC.

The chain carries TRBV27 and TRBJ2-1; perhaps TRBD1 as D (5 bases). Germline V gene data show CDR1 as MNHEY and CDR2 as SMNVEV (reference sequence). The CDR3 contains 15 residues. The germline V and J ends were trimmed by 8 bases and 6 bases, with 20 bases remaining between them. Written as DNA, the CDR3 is TGTGCCAGCTACCCATGGGGCGGCATGGGCAATGAGCAGTTCTTC. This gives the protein CASYPWGGMGNEQFF.

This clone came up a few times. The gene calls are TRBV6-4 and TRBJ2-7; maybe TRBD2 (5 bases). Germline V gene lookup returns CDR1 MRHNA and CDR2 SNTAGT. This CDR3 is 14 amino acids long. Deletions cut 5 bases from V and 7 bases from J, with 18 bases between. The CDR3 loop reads CASSNVELAGEQYF. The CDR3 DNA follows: TGTGCCAGCAGTAACGTGGAGCTAGCTGGTGAGCAGTACTTC.

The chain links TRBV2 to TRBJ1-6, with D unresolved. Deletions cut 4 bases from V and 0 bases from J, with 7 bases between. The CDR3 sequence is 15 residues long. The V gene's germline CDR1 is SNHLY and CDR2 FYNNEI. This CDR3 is CASSGHNSYNSPLHF. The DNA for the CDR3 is TGTGCCAGCAGTGGTCACAACTCCTATAATTCACCCCTCCACTTT.

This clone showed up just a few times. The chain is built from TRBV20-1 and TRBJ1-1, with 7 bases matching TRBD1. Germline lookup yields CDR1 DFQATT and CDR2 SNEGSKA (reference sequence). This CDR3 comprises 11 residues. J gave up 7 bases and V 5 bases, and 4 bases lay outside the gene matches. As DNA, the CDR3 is TGCAGTGCTGTACGACAGGGTGAAGCTTTCTTT. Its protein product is CSAVRQGEAFF.

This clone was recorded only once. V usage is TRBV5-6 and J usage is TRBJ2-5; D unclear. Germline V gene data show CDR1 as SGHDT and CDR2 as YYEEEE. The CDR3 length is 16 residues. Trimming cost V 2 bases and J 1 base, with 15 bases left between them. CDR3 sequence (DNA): TGTGCCAGCAGCTTACCGCCCGTAGACACCCAAGAGACCCAGTACTTC. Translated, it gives CASSLPPVDTQETQYF.

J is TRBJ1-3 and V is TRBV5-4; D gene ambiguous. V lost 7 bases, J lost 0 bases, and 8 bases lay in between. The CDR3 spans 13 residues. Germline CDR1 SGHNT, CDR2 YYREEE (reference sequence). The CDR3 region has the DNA TGTGCCAGCCTCCGGGTCTCTGGAAACACCATATATTTT. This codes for CASLRVSGNTIYF.

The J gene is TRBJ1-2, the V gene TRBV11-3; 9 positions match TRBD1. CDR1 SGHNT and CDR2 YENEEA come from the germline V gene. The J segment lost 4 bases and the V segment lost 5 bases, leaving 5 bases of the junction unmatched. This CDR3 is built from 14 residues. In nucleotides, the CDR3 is TGTGCCAGCAGCCGGGACAGGGAGAGCTATGGCTACACCTTC. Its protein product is CASSRDRESYGYTF.

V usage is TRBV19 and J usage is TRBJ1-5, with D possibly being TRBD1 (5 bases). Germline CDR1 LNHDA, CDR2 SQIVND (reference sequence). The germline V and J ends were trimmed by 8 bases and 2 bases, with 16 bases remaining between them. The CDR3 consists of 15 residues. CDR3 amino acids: CASSRGLGGNQPQHF. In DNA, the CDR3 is TGTGCCAGTTCAAGGGGCCTGGGTGGCAATCAGCCCCAGCATTTT.

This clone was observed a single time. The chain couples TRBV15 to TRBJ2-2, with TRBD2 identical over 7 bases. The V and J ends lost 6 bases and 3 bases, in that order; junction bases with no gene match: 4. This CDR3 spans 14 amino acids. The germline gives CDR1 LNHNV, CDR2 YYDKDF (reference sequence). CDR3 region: CATRFRGDTGELFF. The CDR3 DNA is TGTGCCACCAGGTTCCGGGGGGACACCGGGGAGCTGTTTTTT. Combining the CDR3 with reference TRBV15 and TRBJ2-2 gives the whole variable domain DAMVIQNPRYQVTQFGKPVTLSCSQTLNHNVMYWYQQKSSQAPKLLFHYYDKDFNNEADTPDNFQSRRPNTSFCFLDIRSPGLGDTAMYLCATRFRGDTGELFFGEGSRLTVL.

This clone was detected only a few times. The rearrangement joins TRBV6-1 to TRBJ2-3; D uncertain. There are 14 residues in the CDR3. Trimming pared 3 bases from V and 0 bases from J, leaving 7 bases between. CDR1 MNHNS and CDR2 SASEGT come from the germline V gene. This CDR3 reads CASSDTISTDTQYF. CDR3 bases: TGTGCCAGCAGTGATACAATTAGCACAGATACGCAGTATTTT.

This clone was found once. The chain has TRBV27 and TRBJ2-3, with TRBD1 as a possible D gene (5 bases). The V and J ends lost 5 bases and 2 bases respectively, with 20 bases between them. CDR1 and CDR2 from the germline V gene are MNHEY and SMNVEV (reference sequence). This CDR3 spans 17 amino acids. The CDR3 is CASSPHPTDDHTDTQYF. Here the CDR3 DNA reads TGTGCCAGCAGTCCGCACCCGACAGATGATCACACAGATACGCAGTATTTT.